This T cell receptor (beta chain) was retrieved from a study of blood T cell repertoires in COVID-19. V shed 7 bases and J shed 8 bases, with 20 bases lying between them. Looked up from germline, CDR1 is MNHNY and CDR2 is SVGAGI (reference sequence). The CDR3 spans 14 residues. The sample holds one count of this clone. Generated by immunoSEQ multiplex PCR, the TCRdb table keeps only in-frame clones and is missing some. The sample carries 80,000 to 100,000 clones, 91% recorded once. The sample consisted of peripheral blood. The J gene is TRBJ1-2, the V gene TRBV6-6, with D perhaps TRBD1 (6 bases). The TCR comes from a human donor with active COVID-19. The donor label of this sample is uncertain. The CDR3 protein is CASKAGETDWGYTF. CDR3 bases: TGTGCCAGCAAAGCAGGGGAGACAGATTGGGGCTACACCTTC.